The 8 T cell receptor beta chains reported below all come from one sample, sequenced in a study of cytomegalovirus exposure and HLA in healthy donors. Sequencing used immunoSEQ multiplex PCR; TCRdb keeps in-frame clones, though not all of them. The sample has roughly 200,000 clones; roughly 84% are singletons. The sequenced material came from PBMCs. Receptors originate from a woman younger than 35 in good health and CMV-seropositive.

J is TRBJ2-1 and V is TRBV4-3; 7 nucleotides match TRBD1. J lost 8 bases, V lost 0 bases, and 25 bases had no gene match. The length of the CDR3 is 21 residues. Looked up from germline, CDR1 is LGHNA and CDR2 is YSLEER. The CDR3 coding sequence is TGCGCCAGCAGCCAAGATCTAGGCAGGGGGTCGGCTAGGGCCGATGGTGATGAGCAGTTCTTC. Amino acids: CASSQDLGRGSARADGDEQFF.

The DNA of the CDR3 is TGCAGCGCCGTGGAGGGTGGATGGACAGATACGCAGTATTTT. It encodes CSAVEGGWTDTQYF. The chain links TRBV29-1 to TRBJ2-3; D perhaps matches TRBD2 (6 bases). With 7 bases removed from V and 3 bases from J, the gap between germline ends came to 17 bases. Germline V gene sequence: CDR1 SQVTM, CDR2 ANQGSEA. CDR3 length equals 14 residues.

The rearrangement links TRBV2 to TRBJ2-1; the D gene is possibly TRBD2 (5 bases). Per the germline V gene, CDR1 is SNHLY and CDR2 is FYNNEI. The CDR3 is 15 amino acids. V lost 6 bases to trimming and J lost 0 bases, with 12 bases between them. CDR3 amino acids: CASSQTRSSYNEQFF. CDR3 sequence (DNA): TGTGCCAGCAGCCAAACTAGGAGCTCCTACAATGAGCAGTTCTTC.

V gene TRBV2 combines with J gene TRBJ2-5; 7 bases align to TRBD1. The junction had 7 bases not matched to a gene; V was cut back by 3 bases and J by 6 bases. The germline CDR1 and CDR2 sequences are SNHLY and FYNNEI. This CDR3 is built from 14 residues. This CDR3 reads CASSETGFGKTQYF. The DNA for the CDR3 is TGTGCCAGCAGTGAGACAGGGTTTGGAAAGACCCAGTACTTC.

The rearrangement uses TRBV5-1 and TRBJ2-7; D is unresolved. V lost 0 bases and J 7 bases, leaving 8 bases between the germline ends. Germline CDR1 reads SGHRS; CDR2 reads YFSETQ. The CDR3 contains 12 residues. This chain's CDR3 is CASSLDGWEQYF. The CDR3 DNA follows: TGCGCCAGCAGCTTGGATGGCTGGGAGCAGTACTTC.

The chain has TRBV5-5 and TRBJ2-7, with 8 nucleotides matching TRBD2. The CDR3 contains 15 residues. The V gene's germline CDR1 is SGHKS and CDR2 YYEKEE (reference sequence). Germline trimming cut 7 bases from V and 0 bases from J; bases unmatched to any gene: 9. CDR3 sequence (DNA): TGTGCCAGCCGACCGGCCCTAGCGGGCTCCTACGAGCAGTACTTC. Translating gives CASRPALAGSYEQYF.

The chain carries TRBV5-1 and TRBJ2-3; a possible D gene is TRBD2 (7 bases). Germline CDR1 SGHRS, CDR2 YFSETQ. Trimming cost V 5 bases and J 6 bases, with 19 bases left between them. The CDR3 loop spans 15 amino acids. The CDR3 here is CASRRAGAALDTQYF. CDR3 nucleotides: TGCGCCAGCAGAAGGGCGGGGGCGGCCCTGGATACGCAGTATTTT.

This chain links TRBV29-1 with TRBJ2-1, with 10 bases fitting TRBD2. The junction had 13 bases not matched to a gene; V was cut back by 7 bases and J by 10 bases. This CDR3 spans 14 amino acids. Per the germline V gene, CDR1 is SQVTM and CDR2 is ANQGSEA. The CDR3 loop is CSARTSGVFPEQFF. The CDR3 bases are TGCAGCGCCCGTACTAGCGGGGTTTTTCCCGAGCAGTTCTTC.